The entry below gives a single T cell receptor (beta chain) sequence along with its context. Trimming removed 8 bases from V and 7 bases from J, with 14 bases in between. The CDR3 covers 12 residues. From germline, CDR1 is SEHNR and CDR2 FQNEAQ (reference sequence). The data belong to a study of blood T cell repertoires in COVID-19. Background on the study: Donors in the United States, Italy and Spain gave samples during acute or convalescent COVID-19.

Per the original data handling: Quantification of nucleated cells was approximated via reference gene primer amplification. The protocol was immunoSEQ multiplex PCR, while the TCRdb copy is restricted to in-frame clones and leaves out a portion. V, J and clone size derive from that table, while D and trimming were established from the DNA sequence. The profile shows a few hundred thousand clones, about four fifths of them singletons. The source is a man aged 25-45 years who had recovered from COVID-19. This chain connects TRBV7-9 to TRBJ2-5, with D perhaps matching TRBD2 (5 bases). Input material: peripheral blood. CDR3 sequence reads: CASQDGLRTQYF. CDR3 in DNA: TGTGCCAGCCAGGACGGACTTAGGACCCAGTACTTC.